This T cell receptor (beta chain) was captured by sequencing in a study of cytomegalovirus exposure and HLA in healthy donors. Overall study results and limits: Accurate prediction of most subjects' HLA-A and HLA-B alleles from TCR beta sequences was reported. TCR beta chains numbering more than 150 were designated cytomegalovirus-associated. Most observed TCR sequences were rare, whereas some public TCRs were detected in many donors.

60 Vbeta and 13 Jbeta primers were used in PCR. TCRdb's table, derived via immunoSEQ multiplex PCR, lists solely in-frame clones and lacks some. The table has about 180,000 clones, approximately 84% seen once. Details on this clone: Antigen: not known.

The sequencing sample was made of PBMCs. This TCR was recovered from a girl under 18 in good health and CMV-seropositive.

The CDR3 is CASSGGPGLAGETQYF. CDR3 coding DNA: TGTGCCAGCAGCGGGGGCCCGGGACTAGCGGGAGAGACCCAGTACTTC. The genes are TRBV9 and TRBJ2-5, with 12 positions matching TRBD2. With 3 bases clipped from V and 4 bases from J, the junction kept 7 bases outside the gene matches. This CDR3 contains 16 residues. Germline loops: CDR1 SGDLS, CDR2 YYNGEE.